This T cell receptor (beta chain) was profiled in a study of T-cell reconstitution after alpha-beta-depleted transplantation in children. In this sample, this clonotype turned up a few times. As it was prepared, the TCRbeta library received unique molecular identifiers. TCRdb re-analysed the PCR reads in MiXCR, keeping a single row per CDR3 protein. Among 90,000 to 100,000 distinct CDR3 sequences listed, roughly a quarter were seen once. V was trimmed by 10 bases and J by 3 bases, leaving 16 bases between them. CDR3 length: 14 residues. V and J are TRBV12-3 or TRBV12-4 and TRBJ2-1, with TRBD2 as a possible D gene (5 bases). This sequence was found in a boy aged 2 to 10 with acute lymphoblastic leukemia, due to receive a stem cell transplant. This sample comprised PBMCs, obtained before TCRalphabeta/CD19-depleted stem cell transplant. The CDR3 loop reads CATGGDANYNEQFF. The DNA for the CDR3 is TGTGCCACCGGAGGCGATGCCAACTACAATGAGCAGTTCTTC.